Detailed here is one TCR beta chain. The sample belongs to a study of control samples from healthy donors and cancer patients. The germline V gene has CDR1 SGHRS and CDR2 YFSETQ. This CDR3 spans 16 amino acids. V gave up 7 bases and J gave up 3 bases; unmatched junction bases: 12. Sequencing used immunoSEQ multiplex PCR; TCRdb keeps in-frame clones, though not all of them. The sample has approximately 150,000 clones; approximately 93% are singletons. The rearrangement links TRBV5-1 to TRBJ2-2; TRBD1 matches at 7 bases. The sequence was collected from a man between 18 and 35 years old in good health. The source material was blood. CDR3: CASSLRDSLYTGELFF. CDR3 nucleotides: TGCGCCAGCTCCCTGAGGGACAGCCTCTACACCGGGGAGCTGTTTTTT.